The rows below give T cell receptor beta chains drawn from one sample of a study of shared clonotypes between healthy human individuals. Method: immunoSEQ multiplex PCR; TCRdb's copy keeps in-frame clones and lacks some. The table lists a few million clones, approximately 95% of them singletons. Specimen: naive CD4+ T cells from PBMCs. These receptors were taken from a man younger than 30 in good health. Some clones in this sample may be carry-over from other donors' samples. Each CDR3 is given with its conserved first and last residue. A D gene is named only where the DNA matches it firmly. Clone size is shown for a subset of rows, as once, few, many or a class of expanded clone.

D: TRBD2
J: TRBJ2-1
V: TRBV11-2
size: .
CDR3: CASSTLTGLGYNEQFF
DNA: TGTGCCAGCAGCACCCTGACGGGACTAGGGTACAATGAGCAGTTCTTC

D: TRBD2
J: TRBJ2-1
V: TRBV29-1
size: .
CDR3: CSGRVSSGSINEQFF
DNA: TGCAGCGGCCGGGTGTCTAGCGGGAGTATTAATGAGCAGTTCTTC

D: TRBD1
J: TRBJ2-4
V: TRBV11-2
size: .
CDR3: CASSADRGRAPGNIQYF
DNA: TGTGCCAGCAGCGCGGACAGGGGGCGGGCTCCGGGAAACATTCAGTACTTC

D: .
J: TRBJ1-1
V: TRBV2
size: .
CDR3: CASEMNTEAFF
DNA: TGTGCCAGCGAAATGAACACTGAAGCTTTCTTT

D: .
J: TRBJ2-2
V: TRBV19
size: .
CDR3: CASSIAGETGELFF
DNA: TGTGCCAGTAGTATAGCGGGAGAGACCGGGGAGCTGTTTTTT

D: TRBD2
J: TRBJ2-7
V: TRBV27
size: .
CDR3: CASSFREGYGEQYF
DNA: TGTGCCAGCAGTTTCCGGGAGGGCTATGGGGAGCAGTACTTC

D: .
J: TRBJ2-1
V: TRBV7-9
size: .
CDR3: CASSPLGVPGQFF
DNA: TGTGCCAGCAGCCCTCTGGGGGTCCCCGGGCAGTTCTTC

D: TRBD1
J: TRBJ1-2
V: TRBV5-1
size: .
CDR3: CASSLDRDRGYGYTF
DNA: TGCGCCAGCAGCCTTGACAGGGACCGGGGCTATGGCTACACCTTC

D: TRBD2
J: TRBJ2-4
V: TRBV19
size: .
CDR3: CASSSASGRIGDIQYF
DNA: TGTGCCAGTAGTAGTGCTAGCGGGAGGATAGGTGACATTCAGTACTTC

D: .
J: TRBJ2-2
V: TRBV15
size: .
CDR3: CATSKQPMNTGELFF
DNA: TGTGCCACCAGCAAACAGCCCATGAACACCGGGGAGCTGTTTTTT

D: .
J: TRBJ1-2
V: TRBV28
size: .
CDR3: CASSSPTYYGYTF
DNA: TGTGCCAGCAGTTCTCCGACCTACTATGGCTACACCTTC

D: .
J: TRBJ2-3
V: TRBV5-1
size: .
CDR3: CASSLDDTDTQYF
DNA: TGCGCCAGCAGCTTGGATGACACAGATACGCAGTATTTT

D: .
J: TRBJ2-1
V: TRBV27
size: .
CDR3: CASSISRGTGQFF
DNA: TGTGCCAGCAGCATCTCGAGGGGGACGGGGCAGTTCTTC

D: .
J: TRBJ1-2
V: TRBV10-3
size: .
CDR3: CATSTGGSGYGYTF
DNA: TGTGCCACCTCGACGGGGGGCTCTGGCTATGGCTACACCTTC

D: TRBD1
J: TRBJ2-1
V: TRBV5-1
size: .
CDR3: CASRQPGQSHNEQFF
DNA: TGCGCCAGCAGGCAACCGGGACAGAGTCACAATGAGCAGTTCTTC

D: .
J: TRBJ1-1
V: TRBV6-4
size: .
CDR3: CASSQEGNTEAFF
DNA: TGTGCCAGCAGCCAGGAGGGGAACACTGAAGCTTTCTTT

D: TRBD1
J: TRBJ1-4
V: TRBV28
size: .
CDR3: CASSPSTGGVEKLFF
DNA: TGTGCCAGCAGTCCATCGACAGGGGGGGTCGAAAAACTGTTTTTT

D: TRBD2
J: TRBJ2-1
V: TRBV6-1
size: .
CDR3: CASSEAVYGTSGREQFF
DNA: TGTGCCAGCAGTGAAGCAGTTTACGGGACTAGCGGGAGGGAGCAGTTCTTC

D: .
J: TRBJ1-2
V: TRBV5-1
size: .
CDR3: CASSSQGDGYTF
DNA: TGCGCCAGCAGCTCCCAGGGTGATGGCTACACCTTC

D: TRBD2
J: TRBJ2-1
V: TRBV6-5
size: .
CDR3: CASKPGLAHNEQFF
DNA: TGTGCCAGCAAACCGGGACTAGCACACAATGAGCAGTTCTTC

D: TRBD1
J: TRBJ2-7
V: TRBV7-2
size: .
CDR3: CASSSRQGNEQYF
DNA: TGTGCCAGCAGCTCCAGACAGGGGAACGAGCAGTACTTC

D: TRBD1
J: TRBJ1-5
V: TRBV28
size: .
CDR3: CASSPPGQGIQPQHF
DNA: TGTGCCAGCAGTCCTCCGGGACAGGGGATTCAGCCCCAGCATTTT

D: .
J: TRBJ2-5
V: TRBV25-1
size: .
CDR3: CASSPLQVKETQYF
DNA: TGTGCCAGCAGTCCCCTACAGGTCAAGGAGACCCAGTACTTC

D: TRBD1
J: TRBJ2-7
V: TRBV7-9
size: .
CDR3: CASSQTGQGVSYEQYF
DNA: TGTGCCAGCAGCCAGACGGGACAGGGCGTCTCCTACGAGCAGTACTTC

D: .
J: TRBJ2-3
V: TRBV4-2
size: .
CDR3: CASSQVSGSTDTQYF
DNA: TGTGCCAGCAGCCAAGTTAGCGGATCCACAGATACGCAGTATTTT

D: .
J: TRBJ1-2
V: TRBV5-4
size: .
CDR3: CASSTDLPNYGYTF
DNA: TGTGCCAGCAGCACGGACCTTCCTAACTATGGCTACACCTTC

D: .
J: TRBJ2-7
V: TRBV15
size: .
CDR3: CATSRDLGEQYF
DNA: TGTGCCACCAGCAGAGATCTAGGAGAGCAGTACTTC

D: TRBD2
J: TRBJ2-5
V: TRBV7-3
size: .
CDR3: CASSSTTSGSETQYF
DNA: TGTGCCAGCAGCTCAACCACTAGCGGGAGCGAGACCCAGTACTTC

D: .
J: TRBJ1-1
V: TRBV2
size: .
CDR3: CASNRQGWDTEAFF
DNA: TGTGCCAGCAATCGGCAGGGGTGGGACACTGAAGCTTTCTTT

D: .
J: TRBJ2-5
V: TRBV27
size: .
CDR3: CASSPNLADRAQETQYF
DNA: TGTGCCAGCAGTCCAAATCTGGCCGACAGAGCCCAAGAGACCCAGTACTTC

D: .
J: TRBJ2-1
V: TRBV5-8
size: .
CDR3: CASSVLTARSSYNEQFF
DNA: TGTGCCAGCAGCGTCCTTACGGCCAGGAGCTCCTACAATGAGCAGTTCTTC

D: .
J: TRBJ1-1
V: TRBV21-1
size: .
CDR3: CASSARGRPNTEAFF
DNA: TGTGCCAGCAGCGCTCGGGGTCGGCCGAACACTGAAGCTTTCTTT

D: TRBD1
J: TRBJ1-1
V: TRBV19
size: .
CDR3: CASSTKRTGGRSTEAFF
DNA: TGTGCCAGTAGCACTAAAAGGACAGGGGGGCGTAGCACTGAAGCTTTCTTT

D: .
J: TRBJ2-1
V: TRBV11-2
size: .
CDR3: CASSIAAGQSNEQFF
DNA: TGTGCCAGCAGCATTGCGGCGGGACAGTCCAATGAGCAGTTCTTC

D: TRBD2
J: TRBJ2-7
V: TRBV25-1
size: .
CDR3: CASSEISGERAYEQYF
DNA: TGTGCCAGCAGTGAAATTAGCGGGGAACGGGCCTACGAGCAGTACTTC

D: TRBD1
J: TRBJ2-7
V: TRBV19
size: .
CDR3: CASSIRQGSVDEQYF
DNA: TGTGCCAGTAGTATCCGACAGGGGTCCGTCGACGAGCAGTACTTC

D: .
J: TRBJ2-4
V: TRBV6-1
size: once
CDR3: CASSDRDFQYF
DNA: TGTGCCAGCAGTGACAGGGATTTTCAGTACTTC

D: .
J: TRBJ2-3
V: TRBV9
size: .
CDR3: CASSIQGSTDTQYF
DNA: TGTGCCAGCAGCATTCAGGGTAGCACAGATACGCAGTATTTT

D: .
J: TRBJ1-5
V: TRBV27
size: few
CDR3: CASWTNQPQHF
DNA: TGTGCCAGCTGGACTAATCAGCCCCAGCATTTT

D: .
J: TRBJ2-7
V: TRBV5-6
size: .
CDR3: CASSTGLFSYEQYF
DNA: TGTGCCAGCAGCACGGGACTTTTTTCCTACGAGCAGTACTTC

D: TRBD1
J: TRBJ1-5
V: TRBV4-1
size: .
CDR3: CASSRNRGSNQPQHF
DNA: TGCGCCAGCAGCCGCAACAGGGGTAGCAATCAGCCCCAGCATTTT

D: TRBD1
J: TRBJ1-2
V: TRBV7-9
size: .
CDR3: CASSLPIIRDRGNYGYTF
DNA: TGTGCCAGCAGCCTCCCCATTATCCGGGACAGGGGAAACTATGGCTACACCTTC

D: .
J: TRBJ1-1
V: TRBV10-3
size: .
CDR3: CAISEVSVNTEAFF
DNA: TGTGCCATCAGTGAGGTCTCAGTGAACACTGAAGCTTTCTTT

D: TRBD1
J: TRBJ1-2
V: TRBV5-6
size: .
CDR3: CASSKWDREAYGYTF
DNA: TGTGCCAGCAGCAAATGGGACAGGGAGGCCTATGGCTACACCTTC

D: TRBD1
J: TRBJ1-2
V: TRBV6-6
size: .
CDR3: CASSRTGENYGYTF
DNA: TGTGCCAGCAGTCGTACAGGGGAAAACTATGGCTACACCTTC

D: TRBD2
J: TRBJ2-2
V: TRBV6-6
size: .
CDR3: CASSYWTSGMIGELFF
DNA: TGTGCCAGCAGTTACTGGACTAGCGGGATGATCGGGGAGCTGTTTTTT